This T cell receptor (beta chain) stems from a study of CD8+ T cells in alopecia areata. Study in general: Administration of oral tofacitinib to treated patients was at 5 to 10 mg twice daily.

V was clipped by 1 base and J by 0 bases, with 16 bases between them. Germline V gene lookup returns CDR1 SEHNR and CDR2 FQNEAQ (reference sequence). The CDR3 runs to 19 residues. This clone was found once. In each case, RNA was isolated and then reverse transcribed into cDNA as the sequencing template. Clones were read by immunoSEQ multiplex PCR, and TCRdb kept only the in-frame ones, dropping some. The sample contains 140,000 to 150,000 clones, 45% to 60% of which appear only once. The sequencing used CD4+ T cells sorted from blood, collected at week 0. This sequence was found in a human donor with alopecia areata. The chain has TRBV7-9 and TRBJ2-6, with D perhaps matching TRBD1 (6 bases). The CDR3 DNA is TGTGCCAGCAGCTTAGGATCAGGGGCCGGGAACTCTGGGGCCAACGTCCTGACTTTC. Translation gives CASSLGSGAGNSGANVLTF. Filled out from reference TRBV7-9 and TRBJ2-6, the complete variable domain reads DTGVSQNPRHKITKRGQNVTFRCDPISEHNRLYWYRQTLGQGPEFLTYFQNEAQLEKSRLLSDRFSAERPKGSFSTLEIQRTEQGDSAMYLCASSLGSGAGNSGANVLTFGAGSRLTVL.